These T cell receptor beta chains were read from a single sample in a study of cytomegalovirus exposure and HLA in healthy donors. Sequencing was performed with immunoSEQ multiplex PCR; in TCRdb, only in-frame clones are kept and a portion is missing. The sample holds over 100,000 clones, over 70% seen once. The specimen was PBMCs. These receptors were collected from a woman aged 40-49 years in good health and CMV-seropositive. Both conserved end residues are part of each CDR3. Fields, in order: J gene, V gene, clone size, D gene, CDR3 protein, CDR3 DNA. The D gene is left open where the match is weak. Size is stated for part of the rows, as once, few or many counts, or as a class when the clone is expanded.

TRBJ2-7 | TRBV7-2 | . | TRBD1 | CASSLGGQGGNEQYF | TGTGCCAGCAGCTTGGGGGGACAGGGTGGGAACGAGCAGTACTTC
TRBJ2-7 | TRBV18 | . | . | CASSPPFMGGYSYEQYF | TGTGCCAGCTCACCACCGTTTATGGGGGGTTACTCCTACGAGCAGTACTTC
TRBJ1-4 | TRBV30 | . | TRBD1 | CAWSGQVTNEKLFF | TGTGCCTGGTCCGGACAGGTTACTAATGAAAAACTGTTTTTT
TRBJ2-6 | TRBV30 | . | TRBD2 | CAWNRLGGNGANVLTF | TGTGCCTGGAATCGATTGGGGGGGAATGGGGCCAACGTCCTGACTTTC
TRBJ2-7 | TRBV19 | . | . | CASSIGRGARSEQYF | TGTGCCAGTAGTATAGGACGGGGGGCTAGGAGCGAGCAGTACTTC
TRBJ1-1 | TRBV7-6 | few | . | CASSPSLNTEAFF | TGTGCCAGCAGCCCAAGCTTGAACACTGAAGCTTTCTTT
TRBJ1-1 | TRBV5-6 | few | TRBD1 | CASSPAGTGREKAFF | TGTGCCAGCAGCCCCGCCGGGACAGGGAGGGAGAAAGCTTTCTTT
TRBJ2-7 | TRBV28 | . | TRBD2 | CASSSVAGVYEQYF | TGTGCCAGCAGTTCCGTAGCGGGAGTCTACGAGCAGTACTTC
TRBJ1-1 | TRBV9 | once | . | CASKKPGEGEAFF | TGTGCCAGCAAAAAGCCGGGGGAGGGTGAAGCTTTCTTT
TRBJ1-5 | TRBV2 | . | . | CASSEVGFDSWGNQPQHF | TGTGCCAGCAGTGAAGTGGGGTTTGACAGCTGGGGTAATCAGCCCCAGCATTTT
TRBJ2-7 | TRBV4-2 | once | . | CASSQDTGEQYF | TGTGCCAGCAGCCAAGATACAGGGGAGCAGTACTTC
TRBJ1-4 | TRBV18 | . | . | CASSQNGGNEKLFF | TGTGCCAGCTCACAAAATGGAGGAAATGAAAAACTGTTTTTT
TRBJ1-1 | TRBV7-2 | . | . | CASRLNRVGNTEAFF | TGTGCCAGCAGGTTAAACAGGGTCGGAAACACTGAAGCTTTCTTT
TRBJ2-5 | TRBV9 | once | . | CASSDETSAGGETQYF | TGTGCCAGCAGCGACGAGACTTCAGCGGGTGGGGAGACCCAGTACTTC
TRBJ1-4 | TRBV2 | . | . | CASSDGGKGEKLFF | TGTGCCAGCAGTGACGGGGGTAAAGGGGAAAAACTGTTTTTT
TRBJ1-6 | TRBV7-2 | . | . | CASSPSEGNSYNSPLHF | TGTGCCAGCAGCCCCAGTGAGGGTAACTCCTATAATTCACCCCTCCACTTT
TRBJ2-3 | TRBV5-1 | . | TRBD2 | CASSLRLAPDTQYF | TGCGCCAGCAGCTTGCGACTAGCCCCAGATACGCAGTATTTT
TRBJ1-4 | TRBV5-1 | . | TRBD1 | CASSPWGPGQGNEKLFF | TGCGCCAGCAGCCCTTGGGGGCCGGGACAGGGAAATGAAAAACTGTTTTTT
TRBJ2-3 | TRBV25-1 | few | TRBD2 | CASKDSGAYTDTQYF | TGTGCCAGCAAAGATAGCGGGGCCTATACAGATACGCAGTATTTT
TRBJ2-6 | TRBV4-1 | . | TRBD1 | CASSQAGTGDSGANVLTF | TGCGCCAGCAGCCAGGCCGGGACAGGAGACTCTGGGGCCAACGTCCTGACTTTC
TRBJ2-5 | TRBV18 | . | TRBD2 | CASSPGLAGVETQYF | TGTGCCAGCTCACCGGGACTAGCGGGAGTGGAGACCCAGTACTTC
TRBJ1-5 | TRBV4-1 | . | . | CASSQAFNQPQHF | TGCGCCAGCAGCCAGGCCTTTAATCAGCCCCAGCATTTT
TRBJ2-3 | TRBV7-2 | . | TRBD2 | CASSLAEGLAGTDTQYF | TGTGCCAGCAGCTTAGCGGAGGGACTAGCGGGCACAGATACGCAGTATTTT